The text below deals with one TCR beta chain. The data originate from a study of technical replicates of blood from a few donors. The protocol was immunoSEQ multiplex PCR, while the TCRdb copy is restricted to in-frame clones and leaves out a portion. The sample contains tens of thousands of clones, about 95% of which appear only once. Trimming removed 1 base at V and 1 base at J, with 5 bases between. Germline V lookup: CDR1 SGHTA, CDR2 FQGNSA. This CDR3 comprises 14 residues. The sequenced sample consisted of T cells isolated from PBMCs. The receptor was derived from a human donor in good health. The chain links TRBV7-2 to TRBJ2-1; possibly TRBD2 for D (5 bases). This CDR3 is CASSLERSYNEQFF. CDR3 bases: TGTGCCAGCAGCTTAGAGCGGTCCTACAATGAGCAGTTCTTC.